This TCR beta chain emerged from a study of blood T cell repertoires in COVID-19. Study as a whole: Researchers got acute and convalescent COVID-19 samples from the United States, Italy and Spain. The cDNA or gDNA used as material had been derived from T cells, B-cell-depleted T cells, or PBMCs.

The CDR3 totals 13 residues. Germline CDR1 reads DFQATT; CDR2 reads SNEGSKA (reference sequence). V shed 3 bases and J shed 1 base, with 9 bases lying between them. In the study's own analysis: Amplification of reference gene primers provided the estimated nucleated cell counts. Only in-frame clones appear in the TCRdb table, and some are missing; sequencing was by immunoSEQ multiplex PCR. V, J and clone size were drawn from that table, and D and trimming were deduced from the DNA. Of about 120,000 clones in the sample, 80% to 90% are singletons; the top ten hold around 30%. The source material was peripheral blood. The chain is built from TRBV20-1 and TRBJ1-1; TRBD1 is a possible D gene (5 bases). The sequence was obtained from a man between 65 and 79 years old with active or convalescent COVID-19. The CDR3 bases are TGCAGTGCTAGTGGAACAGGGAACACTGAAGCTTTCTTT. Translated: CSASGTGNTEAFF.